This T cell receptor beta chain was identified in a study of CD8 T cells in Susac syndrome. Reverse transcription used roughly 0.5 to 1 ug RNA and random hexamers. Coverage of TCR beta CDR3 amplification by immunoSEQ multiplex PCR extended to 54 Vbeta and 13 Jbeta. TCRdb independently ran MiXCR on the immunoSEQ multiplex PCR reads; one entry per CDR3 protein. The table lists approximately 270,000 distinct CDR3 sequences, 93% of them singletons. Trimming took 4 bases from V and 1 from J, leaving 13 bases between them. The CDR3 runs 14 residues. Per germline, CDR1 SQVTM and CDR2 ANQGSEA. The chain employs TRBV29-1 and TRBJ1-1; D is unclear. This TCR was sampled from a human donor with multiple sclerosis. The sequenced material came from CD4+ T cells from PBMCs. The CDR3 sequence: CSVVKAPGNTEAFF. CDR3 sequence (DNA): TGCAGCGTTGTAAAGGCCCCGGGGAACACTGAAGCTTTCTTT.